A few counts support the clone carrying this T cell receptor (beta chain). The antigen is unknown. TCRdb re-called the reads with MiXCR, one entry per CDR3 protein. The data contain under 90,000 distinct CDR3 sequences, 20% to 25% of them singletons. These data are taken from a study of T cell repertoires in cytomegalovirus infection. Study overall: Indicated by public TCR beta signatures were CMV infection and matching HLA type.

Per the germline V gene, CDR1 is SEHNR and CDR2 is FQNEAQ (reference sequence). The CDR3 spans 13 residues. V dropped 0 bases and J dropped 4 bases, with 5 bases sitting between them. Findings of the study overall: Totalled public TCR beta family frequency picked out people who carried CMV plus the relevant HLA. The study found HLA-C-restricted CMV-specific TCR beta clonotypes dominating the ex vivo response.

The sequenced sample consisted of PBMCs, sequenced either directly or after in vitro stimulation (not recorded which). The receptor was isolated from a human donor in good health (CMV status not recorded). Some clones in this sample may be carry-over from other donors' samples. This chain connects TRBV7-9 to TRBJ2-3; D not resolved. This chain's CDR3 is CASSLAAADTQYF. In DNA form, the CDR3 reads TGTGCCAGCAGCTTAGCCGCCGCAGATACGCAGTATTTT.